These T cell receptor beta chains were read from a single sample in a study of blood T cell repertoires in COVID-19. The protocol was immunoSEQ multiplex PCR, while the TCRdb copy is restricted to in-frame clones and leaves out a portion. Of 300,000 to 400,000 clones in the sample, roughly 90% were seen once. The sequencing sample was made of PBMCs or T cells enriched from blood (not recorded which). All receptors come from a woman aged 30 to 39 with acute COVID-19. Both conserved end residues are part of each CDR3. The D gene is left open where the match is weak. Size values are once, few and many counts, or a class for expanded clones, and some rows have none.

j_call cdr3_length v_call d_call clone_size cdr3_aa cdr3_nt
TRBJ1-3 14 TRBV29-1 . once CSASTQYSGNTIYF TGCAGCGCCAGCACACAGTACTCTGGAAACACCATATATTTT
TRBJ2-3 15 TRBV5-1 TRBD2 . CASSSGGSSTDTQYF TGCGCCAGCAGCTCGGGGGGATCTAGCACAGATACGCAGTATTTT
TRBJ2-5 16 TRBV27 . . CASSFSWRGQSETQYF TGTGCCAGCAGTTTTTCATGGAGGGGGCAATCAGAGACCCAGTACTTC
TRBJ1-4 14 TRBV6-5 . . CASRSTGANEKLFF TGTGCCAGCAGATCGACAGGAGCTAATGAAAAACTGTTTTTT
TRBJ1-1 15 TRBV5-1 . once CASSYGSLFNTEAFF TGCGCCAGCAGTTACGGATCACTATTCAACACTGAAGCTTTCTTT
TRBJ1-1 18 TRBV5-1 TRBD1 . CASSSGGTGTLIWTEAFF TGCGCCAGCAGCTCGGGCGGGACAGGGACTCTGATTTGGACTGAAGCTTTCTTT
TRBJ1-6 14 TRBV9 . . CASRVGGDNSPLHF TGTGCCAGCAGAGTCGGCGGCGATAATTCACCCCTCCACTTT
TRBJ2-7 14 TRBV6-5 TRBD1 . CASRYRDRAYEQYF TGTGCCAGCAGGTACCGGGACAGGGCCTACGAGCAGTACTTC
TRBJ2-7 15 TRBV12-5 . . CASGLDLGGQGEQYF TGTGCTAGTGGTTTGGACCTCGGGGGTCAAGGCGAGCAGTACTTC
TRBJ1-6 15 TRBV5-1 . . CASSPLQGNNSPLHF TGCGCCAGCAGCCCCTTACAGGGCAATAATTCACCCCTCCACTTC
TRBJ2-7 14 TRBV3-1/TRBV3-2 . . CASSQWWAPYEQYF TGTGCCAGCAGCCAGTGGTGGGCTCCCTACGAGCAGTACTTC
TRBJ2-7 12 TRBV20-1 . . CSASHGGYEQYF TGCAGTGCTAGTCATGGCGGCTACGAGCAGTACTTC
TRBJ2-7 14 TRBV4-3 . . CASSQGYRTYEQYF TGCGCCAGCAGCCAAGGGTACAGAACCTACGAGCAGTACTTC
TRBJ1-4 11 TRBV2 . . CASRNFGKLFF TGTGCCAGCAGAAACTTTGGAAAACTGTTTTTT
TRBJ2-1 19 TRBV7-2 TRBD2 . CASGRHRGAQRGDYNEQFF TGTGCCAGCGGACGTCACAGGGGCGCGCAGCGGGGGGACTACAATGAGCAGTTCTTC
TRBJ1-1 14 TRBV2 . . CASTGDILNTEAFF TGTGCCAGCACCGGGGATATTCTTAACACTGAAGCTTTCTTT
TRBJ1-4 15 TRBV5-6 TRBD1 . CASSLRGTGVRKLFF TGTGCCAGCAGCTTGCGAGGGACAGGGGTCAGGAAACTGTTTTTT
TRBJ1-2 14 TRBV6-4 . . CASSPGYSGGGYTF TGTGCCAGCAGCCCGGGGTACTCTGGCGGTGGCTACACCTTC
TRBJ1-6 15 TRBV5-6 . once CASSFQGNYNSPLHF TGTGCCAGCAGCTTTCAGGGCAACTATAATTCACCCCTCCACTTT
TRBJ1-1 13 TRBV3-1/TRBV3-2 . . CASSRGGKTEAFF TGTGCCAGCAGCCGGGGGGGAAAGACTGAAGCTTTCTTT
TRBJ2-2 16 TRBV5-1 TRBD2 . CASSLGTSGGTGELFF TGCGCCAGCAGCCTGGGGACTAGCGGGGGAACCGGGGAGCTGTTTTTT
TRBJ1-2 14 TRBV29-1 TRBD1 . CSVAGTGGIYGYTF TGCAGCGTAGCCGGGACAGGGGGCATCTATGGCTACACCTTC
TRBJ2-5 17 TRBV5-1 . . CASSIRRRQEPQETQYF TGCGCCAGCAGCATCAGACGGCGACAGGAGCCCCAAGAGACCCAGTACTTC
TRBJ1-5 15 TRBV24-1 . . CATSDSGTNNQPQHF TGTGCCACCAGTGACTCCGGGACTAACAATCAGCCCCAACATTTT
TRBJ2-7 15 TRBV6-4 TRBD2 . CASSPTSGRHYEQYF TGTGCCAGCAGTCCTACTAGCGGGCGGCACTACGAGCAGTACTTC
TRBJ2-7 14 TRBV7-8 TRBD1 . CASSIPGQLNEQYF TGTGCCAGCAGCATACCGGGACAGCTCAACGAGCAGTACTTC
TRBJ2-7 13 TRBV6-5 . . CASSYDQGWEQYF TGTGCCAGCAGTTATGACCAGGGCTGGGAGCAGTACTTC
TRBJ2-7 13 TRBV19 . . CASRGHSIHEQYF TGTGCCAGTAGGGGCCATTCCATACACGAGCAGTACTTC
TRBJ2-7 12 TRBV18 . . CASSTNSGEQYF TGTGCCAGCTCAACCAATAGCGGCGAGCAGTACTTC
TRBJ2-7 14 TRBV11-2 TRBD2 . CASSLTSGTYEQYF TGTGCCAGCAGCTTGACTAGCGGAACCTACGAGCAGTACTTC